These 25 T cell receptor beta chains originate from one sample sequenced in a study of spatial heterogeneity in lung cancer (dated by TCRdb to between 2018 and 2021). Libraries were built with 5' RACE. Data came from a NextSeq 500. Using fastp trimming at Q25 and MiXCR clonotype assembly, TCRdb reanalyzed the public sequencing data and kept in-frame beta chains. Here each entry gathers all rows of one CDR3 protein and keeps the most common genes and DNA. The table for this sample lists about 30,000 distinct CDR3 sequences; around 8% of them were counted only once. 30% to 45% of the sample goes to the ten largest clones. What this sample's time point label stands for: sample taken at primary tumor resection. TCR sequencing used whole RNA extracted from tumor and nontumor lung tissue, or from cryopreserved PBMC samples, without cell sorting. The sequences come from PBMCs, collected at surgery. The origin of the receptors is a female donor with early-stage non-small cell lung cancer.

As regards this clonotype: Since a much larger clone is just one base distant, this may be a read error. The chain recombines TRBV7-2 with TRBJ2-1; D uncertain. The CDR3 sequence is 13 residues long. Trimming took 8 bases from V and 6 from J, leaving 14 bases between them. Per germline, CDR1 SGHTA and CDR2 FQGNSA. The CDR3 sequence is CASGPRGFNEQFF. The CDR3 nucleotides read TGTGCCAGCGGGCCCCGCGGCTTCAATGAGCAGTTCTTC.

The chain couples TRBV30 to TRBJ2-4; D is ambiguous. Trimming took off 3 bases at V and 0 bases at J, with 21 bases between the two ends. Germline-derived CDR1 and CDR2 are GTSNPN and SVGIG (reference sequence). This CDR3 has 18 amino acids. CDR3 sequence: CAWRVRIGERLAKNIQYF. The CDR3 nucleotides read TGTGCCTGGAGAGTACGGATTGGAGAGAGACTAGCCAAAAACATTCAGTACTTC.

This chain links TRBV7-3 with TRBJ2-5; 9 bases agree with TRBD1. Germline lookup yields CDR1 SGHTA and CDR2 FQGTGA. This CDR3 is built from 16 residues. Trimming at V came to 2 bases and at J to 4 bases, leaving 8 bases not matched to a gene. CDR3 protein: CASSLGTQGARETQYF. As DNA, the CDR3 is TGTGCCAGCAGCTTAGGGACACAGGGGGCGAGAGAGACCCAGTACTTC.

This clonotype has a handful of counts. The V gene is TRBV7-9, the J gene TRBJ2-2, with TRBD2 identical over 7 bases. Germline loops: CDR1 SEHNR, CDR2 FQNEAQ (reference sequence). The CDR3 is 16 amino acids. V trimming: 1 base; J trimming: 2 bases; junction bases outside the gene matches: 4. CDR3 bases: TGTGCCAGCAGCTTAGGTCGCGGGAGTAACACCGGGGAGCTGTTTTTT. Its protein is CASSLGRGSNTGELFF.

Many counts were recorded for this clonotype. The J gene is TRBJ1-5, the V gene TRBV20-1; D remains ambiguous. Trimming pared 0 bases from V and 7 bases from J, leaving 16 bases between. Germline CDR1 is DFQATT and CDR2 is SNEGSKA (reference sequence). CDR3 length: 15 residues. CDR3 protein: CSARDLGSVDQPQHF. Here the CDR3 DNA reads TGCAGTGCTAGAGATCTGGGCAGCGTGGACCAGCCCCAGCATTTT.

This chain joins TRBV10-3 and TRBJ2-1; 10 bases are a match to TRBD2. This CDR3 is built from 14 residues. Germline lookup yields CDR1 ENHRY and CDR2 SYGVKD. V shed 5 bases and J 4 bases; nucleotides not matched to a gene: 2. DNA for the CDR3: TGTGCCATCAGTAAGACTAGCGGGTACAATGAGCAGTTCTTC. It yields the protein CAISKTSGYNEQFF.

This clonotype has just a few counts. J is TRBJ2-1 and V is TRBV6-1, with TRBD2 matching 12 bases. Trimming removed 6 bases from V and 9 bases from J; junction bases left unmatched: 15. The CDR3 has 17 amino acids. Per the germline V gene, CDR1 is MNHNS and CDR2 is SASEGT. In DNA form, the CDR3 reads TGTGCCAGCAGGGGGACTAGCGGGTCTTCGAGTCGAGGTGAGCAGTTCTTC. It is translated as CASRGTSGSSSRGEQFF.

This clonotype was observed at least ten times. The gene calls are TRBV3-1 and TRBJ2-7, with unresolved D. V lost 1 base to trimming and J lost 5 bases, with 12 bases between them. Germline values: CDR1 LGHDT, CDR2 YNNKEL (reference sequence). This CDR3 region has 14 residues. CDR3 sequence reads: CASSQVLVGNEQYF. The CDR3 DNA reads TGTGCCAGCAGCCAAGTCCTAGTGGGAAACGAGCAGTACTTC.

In this sample, this clonotype turned up many times. This chain connects TRBV2 to TRBJ2-7, with a weak D call TRBD2 (5 bases). The length of the CDR3 is 14 residues. Trimming removed 6 bases at V and 6 bases at J, with 18 bases between. CDR1 and CDR2 from the germline V gene are SNHLY and FYNNEI. CDR3 protein: CASSRTWLAVEQYF. CDR3 bases: TGTGCCAGCAGCAGGACTTGGCTGGCCGTCGAGCAGTACTTC.

In this sample, this clonotype turned up a few times. J is TRBJ2-1 and V is TRBV20-1; 11 bases map to TRBD2. The CDR3 length is 15 residues. V dropped 1 base and J dropped 9; count of bases not matched to a gene: 8. Germline V gene lookup returns CDR1 DFQATT and CDR2 SNEGSKA (reference sequence). The CDR3 loop reads CSARAGSGRAGEQFF. The DNA of the CDR3 is TGCAGTGCTAGAGCGGGTAGCGGGAGGGCCGGTGAGCAGTTCTTC.

This clonotype was observed many times. The gene calls are TRBV20-1 and TRBJ2-3; 8 bases are shared with TRBD2. The CDR3 loop spans 18 amino acids. Losses at the gene ends were 1 base for V and 1 base for J; bases not matched to a gene: 13. Germline V gene sequence: CDR1 DFQATT, CDR2 SNEGSKA (reference sequence). This CDR3 reads CSARGGTSGDLRTDTQYF. The CDR3 DNA sequence: TGCAGTGCTAGAGGGGGCACTAGCGGAGACCTCCGCACAGATACGCAGTATTTT.

This clonotype was seen many times. This chain links TRBV11-2 with TRBJ2-7; perhaps TRBD1 as D (6 bases). The CDR3 is 13 residues long. Germline V CDR1 and CDR2: SGHAT, FQNNGV. Trimming removed 5 bases at V and 4 bases at J, with 12 bases between. CDR3 protein: CASSAGTTYEQYV. CDR3 DNA sequence: TGTGCCAGCAGCGCCGGGACAACTTACGAGCAGTACGTC.

This clonotype was observed many times. The chain carries TRBV7-3 and TRBJ2-3, with 8 bases aligning to TRBD2. CDR3 length: 15 residues. Germline assignment: CDR1 SGHTA and CDR2 FQGTGA. J gave up 1 base and V 6 bases, and 6 bases lay outside the gene matches. The CDR3, as DNA: TGTGCCAGCAGTCTGCGGGGGGCTCGCACAGATACGCAGTATTTT. This codes for CASSLRGARTDTQYF.

This clonotype was counted many times. The genes are TRBV28 and TRBJ2-1, with unresolved D. Trimming removed 6 bases at V and 2 bases at J, with 14 bases between. The CDR3 is 15 amino acids. Germline CDR1 and CDR2: MDHEN and SYDVKM. The CDR3 nucleotides read TGTGCCAGCAGCATTGATGGGGATACCTACAATGAGCAGTTCTTC. Translation: CASSIDGDTYNEQFF.

This clonotype was detected a few times. The chain couples TRBV10-3 to TRBJ2-3, with 9 positions matching TRBD2. The V and J ends lost 2 bases and 4 bases, in that order; junction bases with no gene match: 13. CDR1 and CDR2 from the germline V gene are ENHRY and SYGVKD. This CDR3 contains 18 residues. DNA of the CDR3: TGTGCCATCAGTGAGATGTTGGCTAGCGGGATAAGTGCAGATACGCAGTATTTT. Encoded protein: CAISEMLASGISADTQYF.

This clonotype occurred many times. The rearrangement links TRBV29-1 to TRBJ1-1; a possible D gene is TRBD1 (6 bases). Germline V gene sequence: CDR1 SQVTM, CDR2 ANQGSEA. The V and J ends lost 4 bases and 2 bases respectively, with 11 bases between them. This CDR3 spans 13 amino acids. The CDR3 DNA follows: TGCAGCGTTGTGACAGGAGTTAACACTGAAGCTTTCTTT. Residues: CSVVTGVNTEAFF. The full variable domain, its missing parts supplied by reference TRBV29-1 and TRBJ1-1, is SAVISQKPSRDICQRGTSLTIQCQVDSQVTMMFWYRQQPGQSLTLIATANQGSEATYESGFVIDKFPISRPNLTFSTLTVSNMSPEDSSIYLCSVVTGVNTEAFFGQGTRLTVV.

This clonotype has a count of ten or more. The chain joins TRBV6-2 or TRBV6-3 to TRBJ2-1; TRBD2 aligns across 13 bases. Germline CDR1 MNHEY, CDR2 SVGEGT. CDR3 length: 16 amino acids. V shed 5 bases and J 7 bases; nucleotides not matched to a gene: 8. The CDR3 DNA reads as TGTGCCAGCAGTCAATGGACTAGCGGGAGATCGAATGAGCAGTTCTTC. As protein: CASSQWTSGRSNEQFF.

Many counts were recorded for this clonotype. The J gene is TRBJ1-6, the V gene TRBV27; D is perhaps TRBD1 (6 bases). Trimming removed 8 bases at V and 4 bases at J, with 15 bases between. The CDR3 has 15 amino acids. Germline CDR1 is MNHEY and CDR2 is SMNVEV (reference sequence). CDR3 region: CASCTGYGYNSPLHF. CDR3 in DNA: TGTGCCAGCTGCACAGGGTACGGTTATAATTCACCCCTCCACTTT.

This clonotype was observed at least ten times. This chain links TRBV29-1 with TRBJ2-3, with D perhaps matching TRBD1 or TRBD2 (5 bases each). V was shortened by 2 bases and J by 4 bases, with 7 bases between the two germline ends. The CDR3 contains 12 residues. Looked up from germline, CDR1 is SQVTM and CDR2 is ANQGSEA. CDR3: CSVEQGPDTQYF. Written as DNA, the CDR3 is TGCAGCGTTGAACAGGGACCAGATACGCAGTATTTT.

This clonotype was recorded many times. This rearrangement joins TRBV6-5 to TRBJ1-6, with 7 bases that match TRBD1. Germline assignment: CDR1 MNHEY and CDR2 SVGAGI. The ends lost 5 bases at V and 9 bases at J; junction bases unmatched: 4. CDR3 size: 13 residues. CDR3 DNA sequence: TGTGCCAGCAGTAGTAACAGGGGTTCACCCCTCCACTTT. This sequence encodes CASSSNRGSPLHF.

This clonotype was counted at least ten times. The chain has TRBV29-1 and TRBJ1-2, with a possible D match to TRBD1 (5 bases). V was pared by 6 bases and J by 2 bases, with 16 bases between. Looked up from germline, CDR1 is SQVTM and CDR2 is ANQGSEA. The CDR3 runs 14 residues. In DNA form, the CDR3 reads TGCAGCGTCGGGGGTAGCCGGGACAACTATGGCTACACCTTC. Translated, it gives CSVGGSRDNYGYTF.

This clonotype was counted between two and nine times. V usage is TRBV7-2 and J usage is TRBJ1-5; possibly TRBD1 for D (6 bases). The CDR3 consists of 14 residues. Trimming removed 6 bases from V and 7 bases from J, with 16 bases in between. CDR1 and CDR2 (germline): SGHTA, FQGNSA. The CDR3 protein is CASSLDRSSQPQHF. The CDR3 DNA reads TGTGCCAGCAGTCTCGACAGGTCGTCCCAGCCCCAGCATTTT.

This chain joins TRBV5-1 and TRBJ2-3, with TRBD1 matching over 8 bases. J was trimmed by 0 bases and V by 4 bases; bases with no gene match: 7. Germline assignment: CDR1 SGHRS and CDR2 YFSETQ. The CDR3 contains 16 residues. The chain's CDR3 is CASSPATGASTDTQYF. The CDR3 DNA sequence: TGCGCCAGCAGCCCGGCGACAGGGGCTAGCACAGATACGCAGTATTTT. Combining the CDR3 with reference TRBV5-1 and TRBJ2-3 gives the whole variable domain KAGVTQTPRYLIKTRGQQVTLSCSPISGHRSVSWYQQTPGQGLQFLFEYFSETQRNKGNFPGRFSGRQFSNSRSEMNVSTLELGDSALYLCASSPATGASTDTQYFGPGTRLTVL.

This clonotype has ten or more counts. This chain links TRBV3-1 with TRBJ2-3, with D possibly matching TRBD1 (5 bases). Trimming cost V 0 bases and J 10 bases, with 14 bases left between them. Germline CDR1 reads LGHDT; CDR2 reads YNNKEL (reference sequence). The CDR3 length is 14 residues. The chain's CDR3 is CASSQDPGAGSQYF. As DNA, the CDR3 is TGTGCCAGCAGCCAAGATCCTGGTGCAGGGTCGCAGTATTTT.

This clonotype came up a few times. The CDR3 reads CASSGGTGQGADEQYF. In nucleotides, the CDR3 is TGTGCCAGCAGTGGAGGAACGGGACAGGGGGCCGACGAGCAGTACTTC. The chain couples TRBV27 to TRBJ2-7, with 12 positions matching TRBD1. J gave up 5 bases and V 5 bases, and 10 bases lay outside the gene matches. This CDR3 spans 16 amino acids. In germline, CDR1 is MNHEY, CDR2 SMNVEV (reference sequence).